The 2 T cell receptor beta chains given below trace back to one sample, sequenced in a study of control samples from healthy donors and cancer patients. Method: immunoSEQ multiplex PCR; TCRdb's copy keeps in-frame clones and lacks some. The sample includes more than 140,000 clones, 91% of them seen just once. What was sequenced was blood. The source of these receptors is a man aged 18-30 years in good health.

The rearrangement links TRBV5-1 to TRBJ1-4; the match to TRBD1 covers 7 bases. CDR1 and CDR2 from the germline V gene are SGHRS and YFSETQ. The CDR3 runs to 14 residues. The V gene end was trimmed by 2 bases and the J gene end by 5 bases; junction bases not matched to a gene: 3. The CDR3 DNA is TGCGCCAGCAGCTTCGGGACAGTCAATGAAAAACTGTTTTTT. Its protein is CASSFGTVNEKLFF.

The CDR3 DNA follows: TGTGCCAGCAGTTCAACCGCAGGGGGTCGCTACACCTTC. Translation gives CASSSTAGGRYTF. The rearrangement uses TRBV28 and TRBJ1-2; TRBD1 agrees at 7 bases. Per germline, CDR1 MDHEN and CDR2 SYDVKM. The CDR3 extends over 13 amino acids. V lost 4 bases, J lost 9 bases, and 8 bases stayed unmatched.